This TCR beta chain was captured by sequencing in a study of CD8 T cells in Susac syndrome. Comment on this clonotype: As yet, its antigen is unknown.

The authors reverse transcribed roughly 0.5 to 1 ug RNA with random hexamers. The amplification used immunoSEQ multiplex PCR on TCR beta CDR3; it spanned 54 Vbeta and 13 Jbeta. TCRdb re-called the immunoSEQ multiplex PCR reads through MiXCR, storing one row per CDR3 protein. The sample shows roughly 120,000 distinct CDR3 sequences, roughly 95% of them seen only once. Points from the study as a whole: The study conceded that relatively few individuals underwent its TCR sequencing and HLA analysis.

Germline lookup yields CDR1 LGHNA and CDR2 YNFKEQ. The CDR3 spans 13 residues. V gave up 0 bases and J gave up 7 bases, with 9 bases separating them. The chain has TRBV4-2 and TRBJ1-1; D is unresolved. This clonotype was sampled from a human donor in good health. Sequencing input: CD4+ T cells from PBMCs. This CDR3 reads CASSQEIGIEAFF. Here the CDR3 DNA reads TGTGCCAGCAGCCAAGAAATAGGGATTGAAGCTTTCTTT.